This TCR beta chain was obtained from a study of T cell responses to AZD1222 COVID-19 vaccine. Concerning this clone: What it recognizes is unknown.

TCRdb's copy holds only in-frame clones and misses some; the assay was immunoSEQ multiplex PCR. The sample lists about 150,000 clones; 90% were seen once. Pooled samples include second doses given at about 4 or 12 weeks. CDR3 length: 12 amino acids. Germline CDR1 reads SNHLY; CDR2 reads FYNNEI. V shed 10 bases and J shed 7 bases, with 13 bases lying between them. Findings of the study overall: After two AZD1222 doses, spike-specific TCR breadth and depth rose versus day 0. None of the repertoires were sampled until the peak T cell response had passed.

Sequenced material: peripheral blood, taken 28 days after the second AZD1222 dose. The clonotype comes from an adult who received the AZD1222 COVID-19 vaccine. The rearrangement uses TRBV2 and TRBJ2-2; no clear D gene. The CDR3 nucleotides are TGTGCCACCAAGTTAGGCGGCGGGGAGCTGTTTTTT. This sequence encodes CATKLGGGELFF. The entire variable domain, with the rest obtained from reference TRBV2 and TRBJ2-2, is as follows: EPEVTQTPSHQVTQMGQEVILRCVPISNHLYFYWYRQILGQKVEFLVSFYNNEISEKSEIFDDQFSVERPDGSNFTLKIRSTKLEDSAMYFCATKLGGGELFFGEGSRLTVL.